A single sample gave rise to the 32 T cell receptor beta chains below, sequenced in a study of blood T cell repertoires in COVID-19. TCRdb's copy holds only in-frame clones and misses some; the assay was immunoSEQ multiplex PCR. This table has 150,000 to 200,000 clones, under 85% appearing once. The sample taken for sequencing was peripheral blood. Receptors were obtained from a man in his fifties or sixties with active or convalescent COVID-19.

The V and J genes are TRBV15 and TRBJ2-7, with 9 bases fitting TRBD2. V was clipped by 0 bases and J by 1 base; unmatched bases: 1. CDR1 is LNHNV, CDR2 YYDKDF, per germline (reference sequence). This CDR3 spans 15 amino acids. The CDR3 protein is CATSRDAGGSYEQYF. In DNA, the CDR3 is TGTGCCACCAGCAGAGATGCGGGAGGGTCCTACGAGCAGTACTTC.

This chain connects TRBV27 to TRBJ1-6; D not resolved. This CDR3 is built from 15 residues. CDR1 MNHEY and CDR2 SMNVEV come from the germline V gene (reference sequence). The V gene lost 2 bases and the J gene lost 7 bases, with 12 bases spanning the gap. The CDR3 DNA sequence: TGTGCCAGCAGTTTAGTTGCCCTGGGCAATTCACCCCTCCACTTT. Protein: CASSLVALGNSPLHF.

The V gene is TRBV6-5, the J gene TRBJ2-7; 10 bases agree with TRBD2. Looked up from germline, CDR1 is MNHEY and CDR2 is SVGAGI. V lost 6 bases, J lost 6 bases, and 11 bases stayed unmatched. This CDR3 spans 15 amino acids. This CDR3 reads CASSAQSGRVSEQYF. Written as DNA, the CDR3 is TGTGCCAGCAGCGCACAGAGCGGGAGGGTAAGCGAGCAGTACTTC.

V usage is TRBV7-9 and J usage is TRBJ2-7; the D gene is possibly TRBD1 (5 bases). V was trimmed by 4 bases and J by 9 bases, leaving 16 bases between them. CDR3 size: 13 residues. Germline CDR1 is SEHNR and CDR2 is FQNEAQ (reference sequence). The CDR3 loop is CASSSRSGTGQYF. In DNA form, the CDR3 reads TGTGCCAGCAGCTCACGTTCCGGAACAGGGCAGTACTTC.

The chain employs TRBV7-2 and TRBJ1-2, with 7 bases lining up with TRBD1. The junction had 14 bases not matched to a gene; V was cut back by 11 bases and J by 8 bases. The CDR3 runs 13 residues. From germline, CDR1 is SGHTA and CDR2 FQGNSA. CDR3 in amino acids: CAAGTAGVGGYTF. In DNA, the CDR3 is TGTGCCGCCGGGACAGCAGGTGTCGGAGGCTACACCTTC.

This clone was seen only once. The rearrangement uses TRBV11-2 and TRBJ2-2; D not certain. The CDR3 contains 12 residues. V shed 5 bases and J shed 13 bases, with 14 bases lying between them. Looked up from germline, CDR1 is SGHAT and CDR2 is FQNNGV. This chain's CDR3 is CASSHPSSGLFF. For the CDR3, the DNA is TGTGCCAGCAGCCACCCCAGCTCAGGGCTGTTTTTT.

CDR3 DNA: TGCGCCAGCAGCTCAGCTCCGGGACAGGGCAGGAAAGAGACCCAGTACTTC. Its translation is CASSSAPGQGRKETQYF. V gene TRBV5-1 combines with J gene TRBJ2-5, with 9 bases lining up with TRBD1. With 3 bases clipped from V and 3 bases from J, the junction kept 12 bases outside the gene matches. The CDR3 runs 17 residues. Looked up from germline, CDR1 is SGHRS and CDR2 is YFSETQ.

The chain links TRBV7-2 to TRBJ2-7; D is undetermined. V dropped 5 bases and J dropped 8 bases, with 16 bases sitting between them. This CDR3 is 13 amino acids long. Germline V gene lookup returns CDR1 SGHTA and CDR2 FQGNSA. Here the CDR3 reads CASSEQAPDQQYF. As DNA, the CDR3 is TGTGCCAGCAGCGAGCAAGCACCTGATCAGCAGTACTTC. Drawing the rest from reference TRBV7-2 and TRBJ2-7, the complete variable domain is GAGVSQSPSNKVTEKGKDVELRCDPISGHTALYWYRQSLGQGLEFLIYFQGNSAPDKSGLPSDRFSAERTGGSVSTLTIQRTQQEDSAVYLCASSEQAPDQQYFGPGTRLTVT.

CDR3 nucleotides: TGTGCCAATTCCCCATCAGGTCCCCCCTACGAGCAGTACTTC. Its translation: CANSPSGPPYEQYF. This chain uses TRBV28 with TRBJ2-7, with D unclear. Trimming stripped 10 bases from V and 2 bases from J, with 18 bases between. CDR3 length: 14 amino acids. CDR1 MDHEN and CDR2 SYDVKM come from the germline V gene. The full variable domain, rest sourced from reference TRBV28 and TRBJ2-7, is DVKVTQSSRYLVKRTGEKVFLECVQDMDHENMFWYRQDPGLGLRLIYFSYDVKMKEKGDIPEGYSVSREKKERFSLILESASTNQTSMYLCANSPSGPPYEQYFGPGTRLTVT.

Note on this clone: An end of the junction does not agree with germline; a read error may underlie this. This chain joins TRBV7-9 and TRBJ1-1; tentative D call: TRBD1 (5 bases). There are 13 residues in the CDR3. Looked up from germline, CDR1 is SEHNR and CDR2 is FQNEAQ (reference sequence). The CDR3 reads CASSLYSQGWSVF. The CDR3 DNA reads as TGTGCCAGCAGCTTATATTCCCAGGGATGGTCTGTCTTT.

CDR3 sequence reads: CASSLGPSEQYF. The CDR3 DNA sequence: TGTGCCAGCAGCTTAGGTCCGAGCGAGCAGTACTTC. The chain combines TRBV7-3 with TRBJ2-7; no definite D call. The germline gives CDR1 SGHTA, CDR2 FQGTGA. The CDR3 loop spans 12 amino acids. V was trimmed by 2 bases and J by 6 bases, leaving 8 bases between them.

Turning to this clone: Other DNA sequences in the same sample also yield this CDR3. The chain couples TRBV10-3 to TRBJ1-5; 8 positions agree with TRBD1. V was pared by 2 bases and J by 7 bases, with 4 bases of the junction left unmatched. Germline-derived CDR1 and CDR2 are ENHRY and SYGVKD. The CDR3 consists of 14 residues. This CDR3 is CAISEGQGGQPQHF. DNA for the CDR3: TGTGCCATCAGTGAGGGACAGGGCGGCCAGCCCCAGCATTTT.

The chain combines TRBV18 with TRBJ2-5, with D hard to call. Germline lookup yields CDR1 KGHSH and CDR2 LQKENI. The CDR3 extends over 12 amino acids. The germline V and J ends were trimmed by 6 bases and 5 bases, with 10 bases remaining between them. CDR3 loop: CASSPQAETQYF. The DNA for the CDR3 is TGTGCCAGCTCCCCTCAAGCGGAGACCCAGTACTTC.

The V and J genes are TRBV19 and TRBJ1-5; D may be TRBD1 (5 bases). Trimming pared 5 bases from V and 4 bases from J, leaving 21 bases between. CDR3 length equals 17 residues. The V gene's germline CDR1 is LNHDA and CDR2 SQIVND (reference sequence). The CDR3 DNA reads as TGTGCCAGTAGTCCCGTCTCGAGTCGCAGGGAAAATCAGCCCCAGCATTTT. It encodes CASSPVSSRRENQPQHF.

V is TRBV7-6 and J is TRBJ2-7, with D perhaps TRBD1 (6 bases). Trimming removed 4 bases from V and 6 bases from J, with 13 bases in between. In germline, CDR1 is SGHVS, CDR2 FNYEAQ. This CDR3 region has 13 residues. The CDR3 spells CASSSQQGAEQYF. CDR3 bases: TGTGCCAGCAGCTCACAACAGGGTGCCGAGCAGTACTTC.

In DNA form, the CDR3 reads TGTGCCAGCAGTGTGGAGGAGAACACTGAAGCTTTCTTT. Residues: CASSVEENTEAFF. This chain uses TRBV6-4 with TRBJ1-1; D uncertain. From germline, CDR1 is MRHNA and CDR2 SNTAGT. V was trimmed by 4 bases and J by 1 base, leaving 7 bases between them. The CDR3 has 13 amino acids.

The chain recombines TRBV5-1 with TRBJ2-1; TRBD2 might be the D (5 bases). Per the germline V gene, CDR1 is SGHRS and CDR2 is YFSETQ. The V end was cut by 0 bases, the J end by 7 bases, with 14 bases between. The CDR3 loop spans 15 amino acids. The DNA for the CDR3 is TGCGCCAGCAGCTTGGGGACTCCTCCCGGGAATGAGCAGTTCTTC. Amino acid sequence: CASSLGTPPGNEQFF.

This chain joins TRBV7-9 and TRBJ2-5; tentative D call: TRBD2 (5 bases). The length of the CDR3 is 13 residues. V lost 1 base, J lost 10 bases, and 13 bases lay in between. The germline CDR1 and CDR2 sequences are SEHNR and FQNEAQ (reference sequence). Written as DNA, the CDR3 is TGTGCCAGCAGCTTAGATAGATTGGAGGTCCAGTACTTC. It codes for CASSLDRLEVQYF.

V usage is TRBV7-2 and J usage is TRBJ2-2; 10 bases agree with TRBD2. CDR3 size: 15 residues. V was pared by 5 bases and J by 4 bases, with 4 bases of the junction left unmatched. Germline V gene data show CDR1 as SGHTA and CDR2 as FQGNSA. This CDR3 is CASSRRLAGTGELFF. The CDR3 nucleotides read TGTGCCAGCAGCCGCCGACTAGCGGGCACCGGGGAGCTGTTTTTT. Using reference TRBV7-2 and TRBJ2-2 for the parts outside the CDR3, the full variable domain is GAGVSQSPSNKVTEKGKDVELRCDPISGHTALYWYRQSLGQGLEFLIYFQGNSAPDKSGLPSDRFSAERTGGSVSTLTIQRTQQEDSAVYLCASSRRLAGTGELFFGEGSRLTVL.

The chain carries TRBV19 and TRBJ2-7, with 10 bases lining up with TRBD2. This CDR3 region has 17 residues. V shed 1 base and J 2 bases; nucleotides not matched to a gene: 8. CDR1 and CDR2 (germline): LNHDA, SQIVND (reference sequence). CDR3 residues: CASSIGNLAGVPYEQYF. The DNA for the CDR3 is TGTGCCAGTAGTATAGGCAACCTAGCGGGAGTACCCTACGAGCAGTACTTC. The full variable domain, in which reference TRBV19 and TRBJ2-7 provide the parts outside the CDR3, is DGGITQSPKYLFRKEGQNVTLSCEQNLNHDAMYWYRQDPGQGLRLIYYSQIVNDFQKGDIAEGYSVSREKKESFPLTVTSAQKNPTAFYLCASSIGNLAGVPYEQYFGPGTRLTVT.

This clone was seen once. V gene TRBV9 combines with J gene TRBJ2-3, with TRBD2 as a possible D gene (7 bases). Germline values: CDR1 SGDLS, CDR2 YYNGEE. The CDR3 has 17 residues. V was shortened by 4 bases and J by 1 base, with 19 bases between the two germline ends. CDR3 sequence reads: CASSRGSGGHRTDTQYF. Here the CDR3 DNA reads TGTGCCAGCAGCAGGGGGTCGGGAGGCCATCGCACAGATACGCAGTATTTT.

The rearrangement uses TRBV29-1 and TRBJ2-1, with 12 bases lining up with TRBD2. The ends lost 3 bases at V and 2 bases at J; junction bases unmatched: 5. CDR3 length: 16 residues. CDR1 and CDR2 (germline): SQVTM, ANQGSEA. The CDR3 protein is CSVDLAGGNPYNEQFF. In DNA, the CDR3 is TGCAGCGTTGATCTAGCGGGAGGGAACCCCTACAATGAGCAGTTCTTC.

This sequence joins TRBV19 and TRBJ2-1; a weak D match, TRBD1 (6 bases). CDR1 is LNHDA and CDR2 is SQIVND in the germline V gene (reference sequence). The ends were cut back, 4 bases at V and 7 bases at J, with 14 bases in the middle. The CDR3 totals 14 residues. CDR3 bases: TGTGCCAGTAGTAACCCGGGACATAAGAATGAGCAGTTCTTC. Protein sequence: CASSNPGHKNEQFF.

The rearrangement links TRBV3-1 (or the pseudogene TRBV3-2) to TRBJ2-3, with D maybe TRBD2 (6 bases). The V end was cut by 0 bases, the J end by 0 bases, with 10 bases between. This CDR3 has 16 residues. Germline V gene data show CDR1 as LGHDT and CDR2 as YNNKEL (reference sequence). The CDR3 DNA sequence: TGTGCCAGCAGCCAAGAAACTAGCTATAGCACAGATACGCAGTATTTT. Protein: CASSQETSYSTDTQYF.

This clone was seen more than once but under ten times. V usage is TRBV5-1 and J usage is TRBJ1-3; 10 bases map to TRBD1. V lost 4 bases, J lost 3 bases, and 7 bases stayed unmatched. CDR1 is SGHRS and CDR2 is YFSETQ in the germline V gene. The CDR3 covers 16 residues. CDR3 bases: TGCGCCAGCAGCATTACCGGGACAGGGGTTGGAAACACCATATATTTT. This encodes CASSITGTGVGNTIYF.

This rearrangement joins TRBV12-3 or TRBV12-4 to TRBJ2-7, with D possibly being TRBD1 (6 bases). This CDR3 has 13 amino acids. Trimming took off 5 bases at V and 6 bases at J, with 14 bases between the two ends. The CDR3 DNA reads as TGTGCCAGCAGTGGCAGGGGCAGGCGCGAGCAGTACTTC. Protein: CASSGRGRREQYF.

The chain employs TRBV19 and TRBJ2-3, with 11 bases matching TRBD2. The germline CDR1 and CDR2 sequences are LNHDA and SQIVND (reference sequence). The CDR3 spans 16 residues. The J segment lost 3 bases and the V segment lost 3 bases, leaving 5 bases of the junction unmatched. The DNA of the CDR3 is TGTGCCAGTAGTATTTTGGGACTAGCGGTGACAGATACGCAGTATTTT. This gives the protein CASSILGLAVTDTQYF.

CDR3 amino acids: CASSQGQGLSEKLFF. CDR3 sequence (DNA): TGCGCCAGCAGCCAGGGACAGGGGCTTTCTGAAAAACTGTTTTTT. J is TRBJ1-4 and V is TRBV4-3, with 10 bases fitting TRBD1. This CDR3 comprises 15 residues. Per germline, CDR1 LGHNA and CDR2 YSLEER. V dropped 3 bases and J dropped 7; count of bases not matched to a gene: 5.

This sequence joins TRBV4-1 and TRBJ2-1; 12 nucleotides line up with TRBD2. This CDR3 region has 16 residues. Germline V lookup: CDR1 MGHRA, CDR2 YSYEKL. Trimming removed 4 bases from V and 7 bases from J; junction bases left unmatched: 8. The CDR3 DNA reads TGCGCCAGCAGCCCTAACCCCCTAGCGGGAGGGAATGAGCAGTTCTTC. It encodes CASSPNPLAGGNEQFF.

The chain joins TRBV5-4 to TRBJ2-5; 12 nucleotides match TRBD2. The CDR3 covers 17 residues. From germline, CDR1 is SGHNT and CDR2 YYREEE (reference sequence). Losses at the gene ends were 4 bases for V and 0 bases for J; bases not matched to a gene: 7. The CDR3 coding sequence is TGTGCCAGCAGCCGCGGGACTAGCGGGCCGTACCAAGAGACCCAGTACTTC. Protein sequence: CASSRGTSGPYQETQYF.

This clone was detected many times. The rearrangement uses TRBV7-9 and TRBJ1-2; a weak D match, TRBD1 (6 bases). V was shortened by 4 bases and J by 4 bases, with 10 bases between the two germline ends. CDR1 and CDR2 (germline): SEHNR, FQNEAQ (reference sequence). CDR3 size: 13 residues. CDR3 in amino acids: CASSWRGGYGYTF. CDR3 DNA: TGTGCCAGCAGCTGGCGAGGGGGCTATGGCTACACCTTC.

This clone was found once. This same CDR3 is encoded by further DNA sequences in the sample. CDR3: CASSSTGVGQPQHF. The CDR3 DNA reads as TGTGCCAGCAGCTCGACAGGCGTTGGACAGCCCCAGCATTTT. This chain links TRBV7-9 with TRBJ1-5; TRBD1 is a possible D gene (6 bases). This CDR3 comprises 14 residues. Germline V gene sequence: CDR1 SEHNR, CDR2 FQNEAQ (reference sequence). V lost 4 bases to trimming and J lost 7 bases, with 14 bases between them.